This T cell receptor (beta chain) was sequenced during a study of cytomegalovirus exposure and HLA in healthy donors. Trimming took 0 bases from V and 2 from J; bases not matched to a gene: 3. This CDR3 spans 15 amino acids. Germline lookup yields CDR1 SGHRS and CDR2 YFSETQ. Both 60 Vbeta primers and 13 Jbeta primers went into the PCR. Assay used: immunoSEQ multiplex PCR; TCRdb lists only in-frame clones, some missing. This sample has 70,000 or so clones, with 86% found just once. The clonotype was recovered from a woman aged 30 to 39 in good health and CMV-seronegative. Sequencing used PBMCs. The genes are TRBV5-1 and TRBJ2-5, with 8 bases fitting TRBD1. CDR3 sequence (DNA): TGCGCCAGCAGCTTGGGGGGGACAGGACAAGAGACCCAGTACTTC. As protein: CASSLGGTGQETQYF.